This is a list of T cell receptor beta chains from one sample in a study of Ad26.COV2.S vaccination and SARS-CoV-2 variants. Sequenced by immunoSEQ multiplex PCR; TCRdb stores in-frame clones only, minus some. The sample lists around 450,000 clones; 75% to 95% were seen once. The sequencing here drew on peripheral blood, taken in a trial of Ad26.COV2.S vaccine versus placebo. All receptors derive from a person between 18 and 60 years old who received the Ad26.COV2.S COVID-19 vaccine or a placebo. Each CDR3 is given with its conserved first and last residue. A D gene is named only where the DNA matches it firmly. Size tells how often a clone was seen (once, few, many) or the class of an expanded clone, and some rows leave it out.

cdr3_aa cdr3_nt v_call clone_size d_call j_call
CASSPGTSFYEQYF TGTGCCAGCAGCCCCGGGACTAGCTTTTACGAGCAGTACTTC TRBV7-8 . TRBD2 TRBJ2-7
CASSFGAGGTKNIQYF TGTGCCAGCAGCTTCGGGGCAGGAGGAACCAAAAACATTCAGTACTTC TRBV7-9 . . TRBJ2-4
CSVRGGTSNEQFF TGCAGCGTAAGGGGCGGGACTAGCAATGAGCAGTTCTTC TRBV29-1 . TRBD2 TRBJ2-1
CASTPGQMNTEAFF TGTGCCAGTACTCCGGGACAGATGAACACTGAAGCTTTCTTT TRBV19 . TRBD1 TRBJ1-1
CSAKVETQYF TGCAGTGCTAAGGTCGAGACCCAGTACTTC TRBV20-1 . . TRBJ2-5
CASKPGQGRTEAFF TGTGCCAGCAAGCCGGGACAGGGTAGGACTGAAGCTTTCTTT TRBV28 . TRBD1 TRBJ1-1
CASSPQGYNEQFF TGTGCCAGCAGCCCACAGGGGTACAATGAGCAGTTCTTC TRBV7-3 once TRBD1 TRBJ2-1
CASSSNYRYEQYF TGTGCCAGCAGTTCTAATTATAGATACGAGCAGTACTTC TRBV6-2/TRBV6-3 . . TRBJ2-7
CASSLWSGRERNEQFF TGTGCCAGCAGCTTATGGAGCGGGAGAGAGAGGAATGAGCAGTTCTTC TRBV7-2 . TRBD2 TRBJ2-1
CASSDVRAGLSYEQYF TGTGCCAGCAGTGACGTGAGGGCAGGACTCTCCTACGAGCAGTACTTC TRBV6-1 once . TRBJ2-7
CSVSLRDTVGGSYEQYF TGCAGCGTCTCCTTGAGGGATACCGTAGGCGGGAGTTACGAGCAGTACTTC TRBV29-1 once TRBD2 TRBJ2-7
CASSQVPLGRETQYF TGCGCCAGCAGCCAAGTCCCCCTCGGGAGGGAGACCCAGTACTTC TRBV4-1 . TRBD2 TRBJ2-5
CASSLADGSLKTFF TGTGCCAGCAGCTTGGCCGACGGGTCCCTGAAGACTTTCTTT TRBV5-4 . . TRBJ1-1
CASSYTREGPSSYEQYF TGTGCCAGCAGTTACACCCGGGAGGGCCCGAGCTCCTACGAGCAGTACTTC TRBV6-2/TRBV6-3 . TRBD2 TRBJ2-7